Shown below are 24 T cell receptor beta chains from a single sample sequenced in a study of blood T cells in healthy people across ages. PCR was performed a second time for roughly 6 to 12 cycles using a sample-barcoded 5' primer and a J-beta primer mix. TCRdb ran MiXCR on the 5' RACE reads and lists one entry per CDR3 protein. The repertoire holds roughly 720,000 distinct CDR3 sequences, 40% to 65% seen once, with around 40% in the top ten. The material sequenced was blood. Receptors were obtained from a man older than 75 in good health.

The rearrangement links TRBV20-1 to TRBJ1-5; D might be TRBD1 (6 bases). V was pared by 1 base and J by 2 bases, with 15 bases between. Looked up from germline, CDR1 is DFQATT and CDR2 is SNEGSKA (reference sequence). The CDR3 is made up of 16 amino acids. The CDR3 region is CSARGQDSRRNQPQHF. Here the CDR3 DNA reads TGCAGTGCTAGAGGTCAGGACAGCCGACGCAATCAGCCCCAGCATTTT.

The table lists this clonotype with a count of one. The rearrangement links TRBV14 to TRBJ1-6; 7 nucleotides match TRBD1. Germline V gene sequence: CDR1 SGHDN, CDR2 FVKESK. The CDR3 runs 15 residues. J lost 6 bases, V lost 3 bases, and 5 bases had no gene match. The CDR3: CASSHPTGRNSPLHF. The CDR3 DNA reads TGTGCCAGCAGCCACCCGACAGGGCGTAATTCACCCCTCCACTTT.

There are many counts of this clonotype. The chain combines TRBV27 with TRBJ2-7; TRBD2 aligns across 9 bases. V gave up 3 bases and J gave up 5 bases; unmatched junction bases: 5. CDR1 and CDR2 from the germline V gene are MNHEY and SMNVEV (reference sequence). The CDR3 is 14 residues long. This CDR3 is CASSFSPSGNEQYF. The CDR3 DNA reads as TGTGCCAGCAGTTTTTCCCCTAGCGGGAACGAGCAGTACTTC.

There are a few counts of this clonotype. The chain carries TRBV12-3 or TRBV12-4 and TRBJ2-7, with 8 bases lining up with TRBD2. Unmatched junction bases numbered 9, after V lost 5 bases and J lost 3 bases. The CDR3 runs to 15 residues. CDR3 amino acids: CASSRGGHQRYEQYF. CDR3 nucleotides: TGTGCCAGCAGTCGGGGGGGACACCAGCGCTACGAGCAGTACTTC.

The chain uses TRBV7-9 and TRBJ2-3; D ambiguous. Trimming removed 8 bases at V and 0 bases at J, with 15 bases between. Germline CDR1 and CDR2: SEHNR and FQNEAQ (reference sequence). The CDR3 contains 15 residues. Here the CDR3 reads CASGVWRSSTDTQYF. The CDR3 DNA is TGTGCCAGCGGAGTCTGGCGGAGCAGCACAGATACGCAGTATTTT.

The chain joins TRBV2 to TRBJ2-1; D is unclear. The germline CDR1 and CDR2 sequences are SNHLY and FYNNEI. V was trimmed by 1 base and J by 3 bases, leaving 7 bases between them. There are 14 residues in the CDR3. For the CDR3, the DNA is TGTGCCAGCAGTGAAGGGTGGCTCTACAATGAGCAGTTCTTC. This translates into CASSEGWLYNEQFF. Full variable domain (outside the CDR3, taken from reference TRBV2 and TRBJ2-1): EPEVTQTPSHQVTQMGQEVILRCVPISNHLYFYWYRQILGQKVEFLVSFYNNEISEKSEIFDDQFSVERPDGSNFTLKIRSTKLEDSAMYFCASSEGWLYNEQFFGPGTRLTVL.

The chain joins TRBV12-3 or TRBV12-4 to TRBJ2-5; the D call may be TRBD1 or TRBD2 (5 bases each). The CDR3 is 14 amino acids. Trimming left V 7 bases short and J 5 bases short, with 17 bases between. The CDR3 DNA reads as TGTGCCAGCACCCGGGACCTCATTAGGGAGACCCAGTACTTC. Its protein is CASTRDLIRETQYF.

The chain is built from TRBV2 and TRBJ1-1; no clear D. The CDR3 contains 16 residues. CDR1 and CDR2 from the germline V gene are SNHLY and FYNNEI. V was cut by 3 bases and J by 0 bases, with 14 bases left in between. CDR3 loop: CASSDGVTDLNTEAFF. The DNA for the CDR3 is TGTGCCAGCAGTGATGGAGTGACTGACCTGAACACTGAAGCTTTCTTT. The full variable domain, with the rest looked up from reference TRBV2 and TRBJ1-1, is EPEVTQTPSHQVTQMGQEVILRCVPISNHLYFYWYRQILGQKVEFLVSFYNNEISEKSEIFDDQFSVERPDGSNFTLKIRSTKLEDSAMYFCASSDGVTDLNTEAFFGQGTRLTVV.

With regard to this clonotype: One junction end does not reproduce the germline sequence, and a read error may be involved. The chain combines TRBV12-3 or TRBV12-4 with TRBJ2-5; TRBD1 aligns across 7 bases. CDR3 length: 15 amino acids. The CDR3 sequence: CDSSRGQAAQETQYF. The DNA of the CDR3 is TGTGACAGCAGCAGAGGACAGGCCGCCCAAGAGACCCAGTACTTC.

The genes are TRBV7-6 and TRBJ2-7, with D possibly being TRBD1 (5 bases). V lost 6 bases and J 4 bases, leaving 22 bases between the germline ends. CDR3 length: 16 amino acids. The germline CDR1 and CDR2 sequences are SGHVS and FNYEAQ. The CDR3 region is CASRDTPRAIGYEQYF. CDR3 nucleotide sequence: TGTGCCAGCAGGGACACCCCCCGGGCTATAGGATACGAGCAGTACTTC.

The chain recombines TRBV6-1 with TRBJ2-3; D may correspond to TRBD1 or TRBD2 (5 bases each). Germline V gene sequence: CDR1 MNHNS, CDR2 SASEGT. Deletions cut 3 bases from V and 14 bases from J, with 18 bases between. The length of the CDR3 is 13 residues. DNA for the CDR3: TGTGCCAGCAGTGAGGGGGACCACAGATACGTGTATTTT. Translating gives CASSEGDHRYVYF.

Here the CDR3 reads CAIRRRTVSTDTQYF. As DNA, the CDR3 is TGTGCCATCAGGAGACGGACAGTTAGCACAGATACGCAGTATTTT. The V call is TRBV10-3, the J call TRBJ2-3; a possible D gene is TRBD1 (6 bases). CDR3 size: 15 residues. Germline V gene sequence: CDR1 ENHRY, CDR2 SYGVKD. Trimming removed 6 bases from V and 0 bases from J, with 13 bases in between.

This clonotype has only a few counts. The V gene is TRBV4-1, the J gene TRBJ2-3; 15 bases line up with TRBD2. The length of the CDR3 is 18 residues. The germline V gene has CDR1 MGHRA and CDR2 YSYEKL. The J segment lost 14 bases and the V segment lost 4 bases, leaving 19 bases of the junction unmatched. The CDR3 sequence is CASSPGLAGGPKHRDAYF. The CDR3 DNA reads as TGCGCCAGCAGCCCGGGACTAGCGGGAGGACCAAAGCACAGAGACGCGTATTTT.

The chain has TRBV29-1 and TRBJ1-3; D not resolved. CDR3 size: 13 residues. CDR1 is SQVTM and CDR2 is ANQGSEA in the germline V gene. Trimming cost V 1 base and J 3 bases, with 7 bases left between them. CDR3 sequence reads: CSVEVAGGNTIYF. The CDR3, as DNA: TGCAGCGTTGAAGTTGCGGGTGGAAACACCATATATTTT.

The chain couples TRBV2 to TRBJ2-1; TRBD1 matches at 7 bases. The length of the CDR3 is 14 residues. J was trimmed by 10 bases and V by 5 bases; bases with no gene match: 11. Germline V gene sequence: CDR1 SNHLY, CDR2 FYNNEI. As DNA, the CDR3 is TGTGCCAGCAGTCCCTTGACAGGGTTCGCCGAGCAGTTCTTC. Its protein is CASSPLTGFAEQFF.

The chain carries TRBV5-1 and TRBJ2-1; TRBD1 matches 7 bases. Germline trimming cut 0 bases from V and 2 bases from J; bases unmatched to any gene: 2. Per germline, CDR1 SGHRS and CDR2 YFSETQ. The CDR3 has 15 amino acids. CDR3 DNA: TGCGCCAGCAGCTTGGTGGGACAGACCTACAATGAGCAGTTCTTC. Protein sequence: CASSLVGQTYNEQFF.

The CDR3 coding sequence is TGTGCCAGCAGCTTGACTAGCGGGGGGCACTACGAGCAGTACTTC. Protein product: CASSLTSGGHYEQYF. The gene calls are TRBV7-2 and TRBJ2-7; 13 nucleotides match TRBD2. Germline assignment: CDR1 SGHTA and CDR2 FQGNSA. The ends lost 3 bases at V and 3 bases at J; junction bases unmatched: 2. The length of the CDR3 is 15 residues.

This clonotype was observed a handful of times. An end of the junction differs from the germline gene, which may be a read error. The chain has TRBV6-1 and TRBJ2-7; D gene ambiguous. The end of the DNA is better explained by TRBJ2-5, so the J call may be wrong. Germline assignment: CDR1 MNHNS and CDR2 SASEGT. This CDR3 is built from 15 residues. In nucleotides, the CDR3 is TGTGCTAGCAGTGAATGGGATCCTCTCGGGGAGACCCAGTACTTC. As protein: CASSEWDPLGETQYF.

This clonotype came up a few times. The V and J genes are TRBV7-2 and TRBJ2-7, with 11 bases aligning to TRBD2. The trim removed 4 bases at V and 4 bases at J, leaving 3 bases unmatched. The CDR3 length is 14 residues. Germline V gene sequence: CDR1 SGHTA, CDR2 FQGNSA. The CDR3 DNA reads as TGTGCCAGCAGCTCCGTAGCGGGAGGGTACGAGCAGTACTTC. This translates into CASSSVAGGYEQYF.

This clonotype was detected only a few times. The rearrangement links TRBV7-2 to TRBJ2-1; D is undetermined. The CDR3 totals 11 residues. Germline V gene lookup returns CDR1 SGHTA and CDR2 FQGNSA. Trimming pared 5 bases from V and 8 bases from J, leaving 7 bases between. The CDR3 spells CASSPRYEQFF. The CDR3 DNA reads as TGTGCCAGCAGCCCCCGGTATGAGCAGTTCTTC.

This chain connects TRBV5-1 to TRBJ2-2; D is perhaps TRBD1 (6 bases). Germline CDR1 is SGHRS and CDR2 is YFSETQ. The V and J ends lost 0 bases and 4 bases respectively, with 10 bases between them. This CDR3 is built from 15 residues. The CDR3 DNA reads as TGCGCCAGCAGCTTGGGACAGGTGACCACCGGGGAGCTGTTTTTT. This translates into CASSLGQVTTGELFF.

This clonotype was counted between two and nine times. The V and J genes are TRBV9 and TRBJ2-3; possibly TRBD2 for D (6 bases). The CDR3 is 16 amino acids. The ends were cut back, 0 bases at V and 8 bases at J, with 19 bases in the middle. Germline CDR1 is SGDLS and CDR2 is YYNGEE. For the CDR3, the DNA is TGTGCCAGCAGCGTAGAAATGGGACTCCTATCCGGTACGCAGTATTTT. It encodes CASSVEMGLLSGTQYF.

The rearrangement joins TRBV21-1 to TRBJ2-1; the tabulated D call, TRBD2, remains unverified against the DNA. TRBV21-1 is a recognized pseudogene. The CDR3 consists of 18 residues. Written as DNA, the CDR3 is TGTGCCAGCACCCAGGGGGCCTGCGCTAGCGGGACCCCTCGTGAGCAGTTCTTC. This sequence encodes CASTQGACASGTPREQFF.

The chain uses TRBV2 and TRBJ2-3; a weak D match, TRBD2 (6 bases). The germline V gene encodes CDR1 SNHLY and CDR2 FYNNEI. With 4 bases removed from V and 10 bases from J, the gap between germline ends came to 9 bases. The CDR3 has 11 residues. In DNA form, the CDR3 reads TGTGCCAGCAGTGCTAGCGCCCCGCAGTATTTT. This encodes CASSASAPQYF.